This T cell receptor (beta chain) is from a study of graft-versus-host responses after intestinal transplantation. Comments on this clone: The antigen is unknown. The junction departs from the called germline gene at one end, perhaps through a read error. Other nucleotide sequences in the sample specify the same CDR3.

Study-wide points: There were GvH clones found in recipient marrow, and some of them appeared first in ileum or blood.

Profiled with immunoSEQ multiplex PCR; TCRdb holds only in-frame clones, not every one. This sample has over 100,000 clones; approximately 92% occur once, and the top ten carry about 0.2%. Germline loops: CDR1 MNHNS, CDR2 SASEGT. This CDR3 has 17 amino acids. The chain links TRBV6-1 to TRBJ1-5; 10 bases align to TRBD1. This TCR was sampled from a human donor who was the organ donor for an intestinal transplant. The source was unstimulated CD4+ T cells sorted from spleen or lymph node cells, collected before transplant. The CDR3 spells CASSVETGGGGNQPQHF. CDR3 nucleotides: TGCGCCAGCAGTGTGGAGACAGGGGGCGGAGGCAATCAGCCCCAGCATTTT.